Sequencing of this TCR beta chain was carried out in a study of cytomegalovirus exposure and HLA in healthy donors. Overall study findings and caveats: A later look showed TCR association rates differing by HLA locus, highest for DRB1 and lowest for HLA-C. Previous analysis showed most TCR beta V segments were productive about 87% or about 30% of the time. The authors judged a highly shared variant cluster likely a sequencing artifact.

PCR was performed using 60 Vbeta and 13 Jbeta primers. TCRdb keeps only in-frame clones here, not all; method: immunoSEQ multiplex PCR. This table holds 30,000 to 40,000 clones, 68% found once. This clone was counted a few times. What it binds is unknown. Per the germline V gene, CDR1 is SGHNT and CDR2 is YYREEE (reference sequence). V shed 4 bases and J 10 bases; nucleotides not matched to a gene: 6. This CDR3 comprises 14 residues. The origin of this receptor is a middle-aged man in good health and CMV-seronegative. Sequenced sample: PBMCs. The chain has TRBV5-4 and TRBJ1-6; 9 nucleotides align to TRBD1. The CDR3 coding sequence is TGTGCCAGCAGCGCTGGGACAGGGAGGTCACCCCTCCACTTT. Amino acid sequence: CASSAGTGRSPLHF.